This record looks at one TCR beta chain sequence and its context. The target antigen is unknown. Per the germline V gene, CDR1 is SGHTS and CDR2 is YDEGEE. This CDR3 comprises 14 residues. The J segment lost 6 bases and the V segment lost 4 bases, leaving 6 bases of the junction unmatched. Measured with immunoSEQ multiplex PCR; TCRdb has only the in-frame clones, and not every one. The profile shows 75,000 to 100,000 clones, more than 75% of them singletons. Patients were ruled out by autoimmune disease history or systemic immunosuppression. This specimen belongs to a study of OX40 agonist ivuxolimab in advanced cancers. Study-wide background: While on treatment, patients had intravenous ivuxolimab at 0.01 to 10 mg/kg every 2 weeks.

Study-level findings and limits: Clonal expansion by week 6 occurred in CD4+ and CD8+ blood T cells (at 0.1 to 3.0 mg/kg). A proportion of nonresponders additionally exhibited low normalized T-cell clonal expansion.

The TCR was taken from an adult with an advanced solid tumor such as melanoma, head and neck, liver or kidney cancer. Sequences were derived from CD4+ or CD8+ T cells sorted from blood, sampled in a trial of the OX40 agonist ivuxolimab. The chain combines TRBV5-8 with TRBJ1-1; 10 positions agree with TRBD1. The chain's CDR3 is CASSQTGGSPEAFF. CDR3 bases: TGTGCCAGCAGCCAGACAGGGGGCTCACCTGAAGCTTTCTTT.